Each of the 9 T cell receptor beta chains below was sequenced from the same sample in a study of T cell changes during pregnancy in multiple sclerosis. Profiled with immunoSEQ multiplex PCR; TCRdb holds only in-frame clones, not every one. The sample holds 25,000 to 30,000 clones, approximately 88% seen once. The sample here was CD4+ T cells from peripheral blood mononuclear cells, taken in the first trimester of pregnancy. The receptors here all came from a female donor in good health, enrolled as a control in a pregnancy study.

This chain joins TRBV6-5 and TRBJ2-2; tentatively, D is TRBD1 (5 bases). In germline, CDR1 is MNHEY, CDR2 SVGAGI. Between the trimmed V and J ends, which lost 9 bases and 5 bases, there was a span of 10 bases. The CDR3 contains 12 residues. Here the CDR3 reads CASQGTTGELFF. CDR3 DNA: TGTGCCAGTCAGGGTACGACCGGGGAGCTGTTTTTT.

This rearrangement joins TRBV6-1 to TRBJ1-2, with 7 positions matching TRBD1. Germline loops: CDR1 MNHNS, CDR2 SASEGT. This CDR3 comprises 13 residues. Trimming cost V 4 bases and J 4 bases; bases outside gene matches: 3. The CDR3 DNA is TGTGCCAGCAGTGGACAGGGAGGCTATGGCTACACCTTC. Translating gives CASSGQGGYGYTF.

J is TRBJ2-1 and V is TRBV6-5; no definite D call. The V and J ends lost 6 bases and 10 bases respectively, with 10 bases between them. Germline V CDR1 and CDR2: MNHEY, SVGAGI. The CDR3 has 11 amino acids. The CDR3 is CASSTQLEQFF. The CDR3 DNA sequence: TGTGCCAGCAGCACCCAACTCGAGCAGTTCTTC.

The chain links TRBV12-5 to TRBJ1-2; 9 bases are shared with TRBD1. Germline trimming cut 0 bases from V and 8 bases from J; bases unmatched to any gene: 7. Germline V gene sequence: CDR1 LGHNT, CDR2 FRNRAP. The CDR3 covers 15 residues. The CDR3, as DNA: TGTGCTAGTGGTTTGGTATCGGGACAGGGTCGAGGCTACACCTTC. This gives the protein CASGLVSGQGRGYTF.

In this sample, this clone turned up once. The chain couples TRBV5-1 to TRBJ2-3, with D possibly matching TRBD2 (6 bases). Germline V gene sequence: CDR1 SGHRS, CDR2 YFSETQ. The CDR3 loop spans 15 amino acids. V shed 4 bases and J shed 1 base, with 13 bases lying between them. CDR3 bases: TGCGCCAGCAGCAACCCGGGACTGGGCACAGATACGCAGTATTTT. It codes for CASSNPGLGTDTQYF.

The chain is built from TRBV28 and TRBJ1-1; possibly TRBD1 for D (6 bases). V lost 10 bases and J 9 bases, leaving 18 bases between the germline ends. Per the germline V gene, CDR1 is MDHEN and CDR2 is SYDVKM. The CDR3 has 12 amino acids. The CDR3: CATSQGIFQAFF. CDR3 bases: TGTGCCACTTCACAGGGAATTTTTCAAGCTTTCTTT.

This clone was detected once. This chain uses TRBV7-2 with TRBJ2-3, with D possibly matching TRBD2 (6 bases). Between the trimmed V and J ends, which lost 6 bases and 2 bases, there was a span of 15 bases. Germline V gives CDR1 SGHTA, CDR2 FQGNSA. The CDR3 length is 15 residues. The CDR3 bases are TGTGCCAGCAGGGGGGGACCACTCTACACAGATACGCAGTATTTT. Amino acid sequence: CASRGGPLYTDTQYF. The full variable domain, its missing parts supplied by reference TRBV7-2 and TRBJ2-3, is GAGVSQSPSNKVTEKGKDVELRCDPISGHTALYWYRQSLGQGLEFLIYFQGNSAPDKSGLPSDRFSAERTGGSVSTLTIQRTQQEDSAVYLCASRGGPLYTDTQYFGPGTRLTVL.

This chain connects TRBV6-1 to TRBJ1-4, with D maybe TRBD1 (5 bases). The germline V gene encodes CDR1 MNHNS and CDR2 SASEGT. V lost 5 bases and J lost 2, with 12 bases in between. CDR3 length: 15 residues. The CDR3: CASSTKGATNEKLFF. The CDR3 DNA is TGTGCCAGCAGTACGAAAGGGGCCACTAATGAAAAACTGTTTTTT.

J is TRBJ1-2 and V is TRBV18; TRBD1 is a possible D gene (6 bases). Germline CDR1 is KGHSH and CDR2 is LQKENI. This CDR3 contains 15 residues. V was cut by 1 base and J by 2 bases, with 11 bases left in between. The CDR3, as DNA: TGTGCCAGCTCACCACAGGGAAGGGGGAACTATGGCTACACCTTC. Protein: CASSPQGRGNYGYTF. The full variable domain, with the rest looked up from reference TRBV18 and TRBJ1-2, is NAGVMQNPRHLVRRRGQEARLRCSPMKGHSHVYWYRQLPEEGLKFMVYLQKENIIDESGMPKERFSAEFPKEGPSILRIQQVVRGDSAAYFCASSPQGRGNYGYTFGSGTRLTVV.